This T cell receptor beta chain was recovered during a study of blood T cell repertoires in COVID-19. As for the study in general: Sites in the United States, Italy and Spain provided acute and convalescent COVID-19 samples. Sources were T cells, B-cell-depleted T cells, or PBMCs; the material itself was cDNA or gDNA.

Only in-frame clones appear in the TCRdb table, and some are missing; sequencing was by immunoSEQ multiplex PCR. The table includes about 220,000 clones, about 88% detected once. V lost 4 bases, J lost 11 bases, and 12 bases stayed unmatched. This CDR3 comprises 15 residues. Germline-derived CDR1 and CDR2 are SGHTA and FQGNSA. The sequenced sample consisted of peripheral blood. The rearrangement links TRBV7-2 to TRBJ2-3, with TRBD2 matching over 10 bases. The sequence derives from a man aged 45-65 years who had recovered from COVID-19. CDR3 residues: CASSYRTSGATLQYF. The CDR3 DNA reads as TGTGCCAGCAGCTACCGGACTAGCGGAGCTACGTTGCAGTATTTT.